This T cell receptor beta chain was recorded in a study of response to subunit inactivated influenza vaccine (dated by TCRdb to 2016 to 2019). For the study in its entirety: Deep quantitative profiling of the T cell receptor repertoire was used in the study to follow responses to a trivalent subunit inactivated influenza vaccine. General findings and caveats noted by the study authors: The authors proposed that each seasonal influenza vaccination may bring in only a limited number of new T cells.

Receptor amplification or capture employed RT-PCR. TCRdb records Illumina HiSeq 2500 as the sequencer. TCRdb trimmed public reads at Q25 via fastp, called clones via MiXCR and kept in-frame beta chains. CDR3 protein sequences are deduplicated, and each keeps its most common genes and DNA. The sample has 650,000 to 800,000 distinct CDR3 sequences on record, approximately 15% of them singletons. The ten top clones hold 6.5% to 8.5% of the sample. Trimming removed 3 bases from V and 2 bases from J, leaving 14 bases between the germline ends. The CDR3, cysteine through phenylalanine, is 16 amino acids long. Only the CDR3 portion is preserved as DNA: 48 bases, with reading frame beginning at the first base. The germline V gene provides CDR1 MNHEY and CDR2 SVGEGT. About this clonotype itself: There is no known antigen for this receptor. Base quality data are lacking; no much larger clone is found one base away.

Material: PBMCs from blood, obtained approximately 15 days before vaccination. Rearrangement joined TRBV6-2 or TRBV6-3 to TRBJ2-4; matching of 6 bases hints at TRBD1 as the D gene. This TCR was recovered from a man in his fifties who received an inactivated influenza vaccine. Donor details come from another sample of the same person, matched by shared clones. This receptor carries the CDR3 CASSYAPRGSKNIQYF. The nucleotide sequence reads TGTGCCAGCAGTTATGCCCCCAGGGGCTCCAAAAACATTCAGTACTTC.